One sample yielded the 16 T cell receptor beta chains listed below, sequenced in a study of T cell responses to AZD1222 COVID-19 vaccine. Some clones are missing from TCRdb's copy, which holds only in-frame ones; the method was immunoSEQ multiplex PCR. Here the sample spans about 150,000 clones, roughly 88% being singletons. Material: peripheral blood, obtained on day 0 of AZD1222 vaccination. The receptor set was obtained from an adult in good health.

V usage is TRBV12-3 or TRBV12-4 and J usage is TRBJ1-1, with D uncertain. Deletions cut 5 bases from V and 5 bases from J, with 12 bases between. The CDR3 runs 13 residues. For the CDR3, the DNA is TGTGCCAGCAGTGAGCATGAGAGGACTGAAGCTTTCTTT. Amino acid sequence: CASSEHERTEAFF.

The chain links TRBV5-1 to TRBJ2-3; the D gene could be TRBD1 or TRBD2 (5 bases each). The ends were cut back, 4 bases at V and 5 bases at J, with 14 bases in the middle. The CDR3 loop spans 14 amino acids. CDR1 is SGHRS and CDR2 is YFSETQ in the germline V gene. The CDR3 region is CASSRGPTQDTQYF. The CDR3 nucleotides are TGCGCCAGCAGCCGGGGACCAACACAAGATACGCAGTATTTT.

The V call is TRBV29-1, the J call TRBJ1-2; no clear D. Germline V lookup: CDR1 SQVTM, CDR2 ANQGSEA. The V and J ends lost 4 bases and 8 bases respectively, with 20 bases between them. This CDR3 spans 14 amino acids. The CDR3 bases are TGCAGCGTTGCCGGGCAGGTGGGCGTTGAAGGCTACACCTTC. Protein product: CSVAGQVGVEGYTF.

The chain combines TRBV7-2 with TRBJ1-3, with D tentatively TRBD1 (5 bases). There are 15 residues in the CDR3. V lost 0 bases and J lost 4, with 10 bases in between. Germline CDR1 and CDR2: SGHTA and FQGNSA. The CDR3 is CASSLARDAGNTIYF. CDR3 DNA: TGTGCCAGCAGCTTAGCCCGGGACGCCGGAAACACCATATATTTT.

Details on this clone: The sample holds other DNA sequences that translate to the same CDR3. J is TRBJ1-5 and V is TRBV5-1; D may be TRBD1 (5 bases). The V gene's germline CDR1 is SGHRS and CDR2 YFSETQ. The CDR3 contains 15 residues. V was trimmed by 1 base and J by 5 bases, leaving 13 bases between them. The CDR3 loop is CASSLNGGRDQPQHF. CDR3 DNA sequence: TGCGCCAGCAGCTTGAATGGGGGTCGGGATCAGCCCCAGCATTTT.

This chain links TRBV7-8 with TRBJ2-2; D ambiguous. The CDR3 loop spans 12 amino acids. With 9 bases removed from V and 8 bases from J, the gap between germline ends came to 13 bases. Germline CDR1 reads SGHVS; CDR2 reads FQNEAQ. For the CDR3, the DNA is TGTGCCAGTTATAACCCTAAGGGGGAGCTGTTTTTT. Its translation is CASYNPKGELFF.

This clone was seen a single time. V and J are TRBV5-6 and TRBJ2-3, with 10 bases identical to TRBD2. Germline CDR1 reads SGHDT; CDR2 reads YYEEEE. The CDR3 extends over 17 amino acids. V shed 3 bases, J shed 3 bases, and the junction held 10 bases outside the gene matches. CDR3 nucleotide sequence: TGTGCCAGCAGCTCAGGCTTCCTAGCGGGAGTTACAGATACGCAGTATTTT. This gives the protein CASSSGFLAGVTDTQYF.

Regarding this clone: Other nucleotide sequences from this sample produce the same CDR3. V and J are TRBV3-1 (or the pseudogene TRBV3-2) and TRBJ2-7, with 11 bases identical to TRBD2. Trimming removed 1 base from V and 2 bases from J; junction bases left unmatched: 1. CDR1 is LGHDT, CDR2 YNNKEL, per germline (reference sequence). This CDR3 region has 15 residues. The CDR3 DNA reads TGTGCCAGCAGCCAAGGGACTAGCGGGCCCTACGAGCAGTACTTC. Protein sequence: CASSQGTSGPYEQYF.

This clone has just one count. The V gene is TRBV21-1, the J gene TRBJ2-7; the table names TRBD1, a call not compared with the DNA. TRBV21-1 is labeled a pseudogene. This CDR3 has 16 residues. CDR3 in DNA: TGTGCCAGCAGCCCCCTTGACAGATCCCTCTCCTACGAGCAGTACTTC. The encoded protein is CASSPLDRSLSYEQYF.

J is TRBJ2-7 and V is TRBV6-5; possibly TRBD1 or TRBD2 for D (5 bases each). Trimming removed 7 bases from V and 0 bases from J, with 13 bases in between. There are 14 residues in the CDR3. Germline assignment: CDR1 MNHEY and CDR2 SVGAGI. CDR3 residues: CASNRDPASYEQYF. For the CDR3, the DNA is TGTGCCAGCAACCGGGACCCAGCCTCCTACGAGCAGTACTTC.

The chain has TRBV4-1 and TRBJ1-2, with 7 positions matching TRBD1. Germline values: CDR1 MGHRA, CDR2 YSYEKL. This CDR3 spans 16 amino acids. The J segment lost 7 bases and the V segment lost 0 bases, leaving 11 bases of the junction unmatched. The CDR3 region is CASSQEFKDRPPGYTF. The CDR3 DNA reads TGCGCCAGCAGCCAAGAATTCAAGGACAGGCCCCCTGGCTACACCTTC.

V and J are TRBV7-9 and TRBJ1-1; TRBD1 agrees at 8 bases. The V gene's germline CDR1 is SEHNR and CDR2 FQNEAQ (reference sequence). The V gene end was trimmed by 5 bases and the J gene end by 3 bases; junction bases not matched to a gene: 8. The CDR3 is 15 residues long. This CDR3 is CASSADRGLDTEAFF. The CDR3 region has the DNA TGTGCCAGCAGCGCAGACAGGGGCCTCGACACTGAAGCTTTCTTT.

The chain is built from TRBV6-1 and TRBJ2-5; possibly TRBD2 for D (6 bases). The V end lost 4 bases, the J end lost 4 bases, and 19 bases lay between the germline ends. The CDR3 extends over 16 amino acids. CDR1 is MNHNS, CDR2 SASEGT, per germline. The CDR3 protein is CASSASSAKRAETQYF. CDR3 nucleotide sequence: TGTGCCAGCAGTGCGTCTAGCGCTAAGCGGGCAGAGACCCAGTACTTC.

The chain couples TRBV19 to TRBJ1-5; 8 bases are shared with TRBD1. The CDR3 runs to 16 residues. V lost 3 bases to trimming and J lost 5 bases; unmatched junction nucleotides: 9. From germline, CDR1 is LNHDA and CDR2 SQIVND (reference sequence). In DNA, the CDR3 is TGTGCCAGTAGTATTGGGGCCGACAGGGGTCATCAGCCCCAGCATTTT. Protein sequence: CASSIGADRGHQPQHF.

The chain couples TRBV3-1 (or the pseudogene TRBV3-2) to TRBJ1-5; 8 positions match TRBD1. Trimming took 5 bases from V and 5 from J; bases not matched to a gene: 2. This CDR3 region has 13 residues. CDR1 and CDR2 (germline): LGHDT, YNNKEL (reference sequence). Here the CDR3 DNA reads TGTGCCAGCAGCGCGGACAGGGATCAGCCCCAGCATTTT. Its translation: CASSADRDQPQHF.

J is TRBJ1-4 and V is TRBV5-6; possible D gene TRBD1, 5 bases. There are 15 residues in the CDR3. V was clipped by 7 bases and J by 0 bases, with 13 bases between them. Germline CDR1 is SGHDT and CDR2 is YYEEEE. Written as DNA, the CDR3 is TGTGCCAGCGCCACGGGACCAGCAACTAATGAAAAACTGTTTTTT. Its translation is CASATGPATNEKLFF.